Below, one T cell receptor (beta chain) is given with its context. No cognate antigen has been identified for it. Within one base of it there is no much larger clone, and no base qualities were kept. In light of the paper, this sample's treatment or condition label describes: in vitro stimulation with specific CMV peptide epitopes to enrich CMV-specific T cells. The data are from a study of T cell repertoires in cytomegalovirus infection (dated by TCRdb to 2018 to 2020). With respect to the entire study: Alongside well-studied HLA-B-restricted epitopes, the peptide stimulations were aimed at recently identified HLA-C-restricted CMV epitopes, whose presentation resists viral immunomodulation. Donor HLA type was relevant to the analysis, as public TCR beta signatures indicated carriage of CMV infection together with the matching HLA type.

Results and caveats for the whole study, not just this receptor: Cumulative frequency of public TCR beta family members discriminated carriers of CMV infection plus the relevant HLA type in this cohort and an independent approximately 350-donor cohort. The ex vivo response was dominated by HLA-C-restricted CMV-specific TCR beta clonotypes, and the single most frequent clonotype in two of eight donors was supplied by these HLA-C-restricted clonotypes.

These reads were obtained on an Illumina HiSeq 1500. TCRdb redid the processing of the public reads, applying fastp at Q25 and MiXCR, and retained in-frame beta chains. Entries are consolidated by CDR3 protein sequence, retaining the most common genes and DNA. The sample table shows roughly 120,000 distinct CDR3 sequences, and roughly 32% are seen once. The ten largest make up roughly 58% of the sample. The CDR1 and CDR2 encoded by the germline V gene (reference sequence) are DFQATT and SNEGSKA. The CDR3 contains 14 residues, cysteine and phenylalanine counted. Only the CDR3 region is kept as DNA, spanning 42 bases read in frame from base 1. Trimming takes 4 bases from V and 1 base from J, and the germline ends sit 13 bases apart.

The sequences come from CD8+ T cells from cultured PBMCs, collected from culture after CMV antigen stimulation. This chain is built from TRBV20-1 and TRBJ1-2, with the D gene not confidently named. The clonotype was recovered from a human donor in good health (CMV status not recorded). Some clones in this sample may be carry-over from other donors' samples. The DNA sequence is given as TGCAGTGCTAAGGGCGCAGCCCTTAACTATGGCTACACCTTC. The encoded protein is CSAKGAALNYGYTF.